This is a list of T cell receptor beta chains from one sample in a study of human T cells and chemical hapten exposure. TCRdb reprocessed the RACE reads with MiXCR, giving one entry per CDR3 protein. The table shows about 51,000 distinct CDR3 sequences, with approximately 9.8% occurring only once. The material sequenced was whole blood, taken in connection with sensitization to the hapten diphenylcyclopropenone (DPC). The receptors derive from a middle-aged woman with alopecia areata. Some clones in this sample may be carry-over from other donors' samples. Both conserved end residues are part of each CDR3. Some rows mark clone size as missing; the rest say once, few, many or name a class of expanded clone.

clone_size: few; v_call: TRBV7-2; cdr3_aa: CASSSSTGGYTF
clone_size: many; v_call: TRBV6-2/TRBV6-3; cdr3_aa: CASSGLAATQYF
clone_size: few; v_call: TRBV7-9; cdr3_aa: CASSLTRGPNSYEQYF
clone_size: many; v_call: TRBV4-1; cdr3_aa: CASSQDPGWNEQFF
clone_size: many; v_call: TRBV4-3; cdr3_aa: CASSQHISGGNTGELFF
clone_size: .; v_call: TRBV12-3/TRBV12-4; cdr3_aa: CASRVRGDSNQPQHF
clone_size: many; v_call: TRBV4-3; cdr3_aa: CASSQDPPSSYNEQFF
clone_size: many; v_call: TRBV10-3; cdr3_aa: CAISESSPGGALGTEAFF
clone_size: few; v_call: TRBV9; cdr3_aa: CASSVLPGNTEAFF
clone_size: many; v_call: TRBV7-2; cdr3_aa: CASSPAHTGELFF
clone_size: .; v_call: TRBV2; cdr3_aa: CAQTGYGYTF
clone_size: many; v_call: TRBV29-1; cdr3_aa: CSVERPRVGYTF
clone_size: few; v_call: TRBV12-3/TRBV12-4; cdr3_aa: CASSLVAGGSNTEAFF
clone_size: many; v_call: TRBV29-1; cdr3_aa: CSVERQAPPSGEQFF
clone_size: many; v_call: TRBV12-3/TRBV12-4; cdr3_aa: CASGTGLDTDTQYF
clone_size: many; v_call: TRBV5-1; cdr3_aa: CASSPTGTPGSTDTQYF
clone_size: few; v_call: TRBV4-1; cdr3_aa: CASSLEWDRNQPQHF